Below are 10 T cell receptor beta chains sequenced from a single sample in a study of persistence of HIV-infected CD4 T cells. The stimulus was an HIV-1 Gag 15-mer peptide pool, around 1.1 ug/peptide/mL. CD4+ T cells upregulating both CD40 ligand and CD69 were sorted as responding cells. These receptors' targets are unknown. The immunoSEQ assay was version 4, run in survey mode. Assay used: immunoSEQ multiplex PCR; TCRdb lists only in-frame clones, some missing. Of 25,000 to 35,000 clones in the sample, approximately 70% were seen once. Sequencing used CD4+ T cells sorted from PBMCs after approximately 18-hour stimulation, obtained from a patient who received antiretroviral therapy. The receptor source for this set is an adult man with HIV who was CMV-seropositive.

The chain has TRBV5-1 and TRBJ1-2; 7 bases line up with TRBD1. The CDR3 is 15 amino acids. V shed 4 bases and J 4 bases; nucleotides not matched to a gene: 10. Looked up from germline, CDR1 is SGHRS and CDR2 is YFSETQ. CDR3 sequence: CASSAEGQTSYGYTF. CDR3 nucleotides: TGCGCCAGCAGCGCAGAGGGACAGACGAGCTATGGCTACACCTTC.

This sequence joins TRBV6-4 and TRBJ2-1; TRBD2 agrees at 12 bases. The length of the CDR3 is 16 residues. Germline V CDR1 and CDR2: MRHNA, SNTAGT. V dropped 5 bases and J dropped 8; count of bases not matched to a gene: 10. The CDR3 DNA follows: TGTGCCAGCAGTCTCGGACTAGCGGGGTCACACGATGAGCAGTTCTTC. It encodes CASSLGLAGSHDEQFF.

This chain connects TRBV7-8 to TRBJ2-3; TRBD2 agrees at 7 bases. Unmatched junction bases numbered 13, after V lost 0 bases and J lost 1 base. The CDR3 length is 19 residues. In germline, CDR1 is SGHVS, CDR2 FQNEAQ. DNA for the CDR3: TGTGCCAGCAGCTTAGCGAGAGTTCCCGGGGAGGGAGGCACAGATACGCAGTATTTT. Protein: CASSLARVPGEGGTDTQYF.

About this clone: One end of the junction does not line up with germline, which may come from a read error. The same CDR3 arises from other DNA sequences in this sample as well. This chain links TRBV5-4 with TRBJ1-3; the D gene is possibly TRBD1 (5 bases). The CDR3 is 13 residues long. Germline lookup yields CDR1 SGHNT and CDR2 YYREEE (reference sequence). The CDR3 loop is CASSRDSGNTIYF. The CDR3 DNA is TGTGCCAGCAGCCGGGACTCTGGGAACACCATATATTTT.

This chain links TRBV6-1 with TRBJ2-3, with no clear D. Germline V gives CDR1 MNHNS, CDR2 SASEGT. The V end was cut by 2 bases, the J end by 2 bases, with 5 bases between. The CDR3 totals 13 residues. CDR3 nucleotide sequence: TGTGCCAGCAGTGAAAGGCTCACAGATACGCAGTATTTT. Translation gives CASSERLTDTQYF.

This clone was seen just once. This rearrangement joins TRBV3-1 (or the pseudogene TRBV3-2) to TRBJ1-2; D is possibly TRBD1 (6 bases). Per the germline V gene, CDR1 is LGHDT and CDR2 is YNNKEL (reference sequence). V gave up 2 bases and J gave up 0 bases, with 22 bases separating them. This CDR3 is 19 amino acids long. In DNA form, the CDR3 reads TGTGCCAGCAGCCAATCTTATAGGGGGGTCGGATTAGCTAACTATGGCTACACCTTC. Its protein is CASSQSYRGVGLANYGYTF.

This chain uses TRBV27 with TRBJ1-5; D gene uncertain. CDR1 and CDR2 (germline): MNHEY, SMNVEV (reference sequence). V was clipped by 5 bases and J by 5 bases, with 10 bases between them. The CDR3 spans 13 residues. For the CDR3, the DNA is TGTGCCAGCAGTACCCTCAGTGATCAGCCCCAGCATTTT. It translates to CASSTLSDQPQHF.

This clone was counted only a few times. V gene TRBV5-1 combines with J gene TRBJ2-1, with 12 bases fitting TRBD1. Germline assignment: CDR1 SGHRS and CDR2 YFSETQ. The CDR3 sequence is 16 residues long. V lost 0 bases and J lost 7; bases outside the gene matches: 5. The CDR3 region is CASSLGGTGGFNEQFF. The CDR3 DNA reads TGCGCCAGCAGCTTGGGCGGGACAGGGGGCTTTAATGAGCAGTTCTTC. Variable domain in full (rest from reference TRBV5-1 and TRBJ2-1): KAGVTQTPRYLIKTRGQQVTLSCSPISGHRSVSWYQQTPGQGLQFLFEYFSETQRNKGNFPGRFSGRQFSNSRSEMNVSTLELGDSALYLCASSLGGTGGFNEQFFGPGTRLTVL.

The chain has TRBV2 and TRBJ1-2, with D possibly TRBD1 on 6 matching bases. V was pared by 6 bases and J by 0 bases, with 11 bases between. The CDR3 length is 14 residues. CDR1 and CDR2 (germline): SNHLY, FYNNEI. The CDR3 protein is CASRGGGSNYGYTF. CDR3 nucleotide sequence: TGTGCCAGCAGAGGGGGAGGGTCTAACTATGGCTACACCTTC.

The rearrangement joins TRBV6-2 or TRBV6-3 to TRBJ2-6; D gene ambiguous. CDR3 length equals 17 residues. V was cut by 5 bases and J by 0 bases, with 14 bases left in between. The germline CDR1 and CDR2 sequences are MNHEY and SVGEGT. The CDR3 spells CASSLRSPFSGANVLTF. The CDR3, as DNA: TGTGCCAGCAGTCTTAGGTCTCCCTTCTCTGGGGCCAACGTCCTGACTTTC.